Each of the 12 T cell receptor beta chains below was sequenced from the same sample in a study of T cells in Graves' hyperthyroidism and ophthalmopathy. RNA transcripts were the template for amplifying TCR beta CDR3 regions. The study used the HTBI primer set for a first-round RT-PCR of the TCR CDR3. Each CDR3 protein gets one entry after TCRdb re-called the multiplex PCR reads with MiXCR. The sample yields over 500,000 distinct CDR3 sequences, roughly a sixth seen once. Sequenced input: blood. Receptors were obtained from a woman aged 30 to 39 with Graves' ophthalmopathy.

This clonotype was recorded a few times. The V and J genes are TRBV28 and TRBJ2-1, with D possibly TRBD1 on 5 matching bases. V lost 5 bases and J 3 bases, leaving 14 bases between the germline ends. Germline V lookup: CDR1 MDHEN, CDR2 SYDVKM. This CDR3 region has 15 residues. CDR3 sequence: CASSGDRRSYNEQFF. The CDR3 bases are TGTGCCAGCAGTGGTGACAGAAGGAGCTACAATGAGCAGTTCTTC.

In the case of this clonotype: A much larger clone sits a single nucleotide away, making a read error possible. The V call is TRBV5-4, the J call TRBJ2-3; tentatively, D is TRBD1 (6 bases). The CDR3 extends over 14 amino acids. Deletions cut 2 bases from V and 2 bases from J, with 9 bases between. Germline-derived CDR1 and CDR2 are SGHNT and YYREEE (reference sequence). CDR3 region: CASSFRTVTDTQYF. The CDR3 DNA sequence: TGTGCCAGCAGCTTTCGGACAGTCACAGATACGCAGTATTTT.

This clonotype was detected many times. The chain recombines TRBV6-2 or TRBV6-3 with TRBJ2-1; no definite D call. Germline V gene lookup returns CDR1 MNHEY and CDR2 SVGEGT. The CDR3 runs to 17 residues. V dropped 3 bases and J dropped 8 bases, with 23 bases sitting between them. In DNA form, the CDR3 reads TGTGCCAGCAGTTATGTGCCTGGGGTAGTTTTATCTGATGAGCAGTTCTTC. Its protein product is CASSYVPGVVLSDEQFF.

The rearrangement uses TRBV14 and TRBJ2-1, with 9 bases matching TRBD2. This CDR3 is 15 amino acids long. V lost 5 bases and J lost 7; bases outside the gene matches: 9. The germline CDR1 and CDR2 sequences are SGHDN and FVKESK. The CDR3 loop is CASSIPGLAVNEQFF. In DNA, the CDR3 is TGTGCCAGCAGCATCCCGGGACTAGCAGTTAATGAGCAGTTCTTC.

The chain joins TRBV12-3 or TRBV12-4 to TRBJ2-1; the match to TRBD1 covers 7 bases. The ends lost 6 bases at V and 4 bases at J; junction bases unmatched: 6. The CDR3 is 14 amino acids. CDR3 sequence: CASSGTAKYNEQFF. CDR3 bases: TGTGCCAGCAGCGGGACAGCAAAGTACAATGAGCAGTTCTTC.

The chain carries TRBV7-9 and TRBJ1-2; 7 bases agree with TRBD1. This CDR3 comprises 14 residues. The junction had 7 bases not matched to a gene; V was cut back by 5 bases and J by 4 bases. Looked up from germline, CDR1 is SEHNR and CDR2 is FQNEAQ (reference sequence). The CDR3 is CASSRQGISYGYTF. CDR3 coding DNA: TGTGCCAGCAGCCGACAGGGAATATCCTATGGCTACACCTTC. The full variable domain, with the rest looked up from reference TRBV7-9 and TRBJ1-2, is DTGVSQNPRHKITKRGQNVTFRCDPISEHNRLYWYRQTLGQGPEFLTYFQNEAQLEKSRLLSDRFSAERPKGSFSTLEIQRTEQGDSAMYLCASSRQGISYGYTFGSGTRLTVV.

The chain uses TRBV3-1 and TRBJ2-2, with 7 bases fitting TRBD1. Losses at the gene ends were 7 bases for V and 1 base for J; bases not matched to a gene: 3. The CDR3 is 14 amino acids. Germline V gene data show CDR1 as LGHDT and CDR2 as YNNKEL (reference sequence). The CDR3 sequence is CASNRGENTGELFF. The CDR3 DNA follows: TGTGCCAGCAACAGGGGAGAGAACACCGGGGAGCTGTTTTTT.

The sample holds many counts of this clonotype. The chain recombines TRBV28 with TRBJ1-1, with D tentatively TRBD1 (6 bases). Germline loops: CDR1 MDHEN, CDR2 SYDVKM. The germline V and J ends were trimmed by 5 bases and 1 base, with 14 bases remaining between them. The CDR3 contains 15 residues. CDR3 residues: CASSENTGSNTEAFF. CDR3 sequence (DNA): TGTGCCAGCAGTGAAAACACAGGGTCGAACACTGAAGCTTTCTTT. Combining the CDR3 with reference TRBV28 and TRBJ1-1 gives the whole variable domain DVKVTQSSRYLVKRTGEKVFLECVQDMDHENMFWYRQDPGLGLRLIYFSYDVKMKEKGDIPEGYSVSREKKERFSLILESASTNQTSMYLCASSENTGSNTEAFFGQGTRLTVV.

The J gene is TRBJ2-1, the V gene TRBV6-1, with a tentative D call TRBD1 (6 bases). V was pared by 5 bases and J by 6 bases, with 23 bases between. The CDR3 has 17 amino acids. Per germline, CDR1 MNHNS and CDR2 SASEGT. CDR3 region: CASSPRLTGSLLNEQFF. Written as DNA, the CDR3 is TGTGCCAGCAGTCCCAGGCTGACAGGCAGTTTACTCAATGAGCAGTTCTTC.

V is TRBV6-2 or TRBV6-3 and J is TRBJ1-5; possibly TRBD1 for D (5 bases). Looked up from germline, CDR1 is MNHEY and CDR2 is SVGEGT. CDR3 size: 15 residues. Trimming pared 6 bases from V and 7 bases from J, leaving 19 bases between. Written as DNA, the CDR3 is TGTGCCAGCAGATCCACCCAGGGTATCAGGCAGCCCCAGCATTTT. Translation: CASRSTQGIRQPQHF.

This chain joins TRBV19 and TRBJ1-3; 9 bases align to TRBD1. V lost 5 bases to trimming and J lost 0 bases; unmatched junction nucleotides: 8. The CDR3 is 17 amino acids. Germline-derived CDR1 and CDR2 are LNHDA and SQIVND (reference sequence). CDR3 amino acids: CASSPRQGDPSGNTIYF. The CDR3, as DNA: TGTGCCAGTAGTCCCCGACAGGGGGACCCCTCTGGAAACACCATATATTTT.

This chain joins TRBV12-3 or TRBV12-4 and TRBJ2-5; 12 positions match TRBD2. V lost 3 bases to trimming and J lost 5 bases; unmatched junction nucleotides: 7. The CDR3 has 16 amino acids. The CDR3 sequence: CASSFRLAGGLETQYF. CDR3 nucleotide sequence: TGTGCCAGCAGTTTTAGGCTAGCGGGAGGGCTTGAGACCCAGTACTTC.